The 24 T cell receptor beta chains reported below all come from one sample, sequenced in a study of Graves' ophthalmopathy and Graves' hyperthyroidism. RNA transcripts were the source from which TCR beta CDR3 regions were amplified. Second-round multiplex PCR came after a first-round RT-PCR that employed HTBI primers. TCRdb recomputed calls from the multiplex PCR reads with MiXCR, one row per CDR3 protein. The sample has more than 550,000 distinct CDR3 sequences, about 40% seen once. The material sequenced was peripheral blood. The receptors come from an adult man with Graves' ophthalmopathy.

The chain has TRBV2 and TRBJ2-3; TRBD2 agrees at 9 bases. V lost 3 bases, J lost 2 bases, and 6 bases stayed unmatched. Germline V gene lookup returns CDR1 SNHLY and CDR2 FYNNEI. The CDR3 is made up of 16 amino acids. CDR3 residues: CASSDSPSGITDTQYF. In nucleotides, the CDR3 is TGTGCCAGCAGTGACTCGCCTAGCGGGATCACAGATACGCAGTATTTT.

In regard to this clonotype: Because the CDR3 is missing its conserved closing phenylalanine or tryptophan, this is likely a read error. The limits of the CDR3 on the DNA are not certain, so only TCRdb's listed CDR3 is given. This chain uses TRBV6-6 with TRBJ1-2. The CDR3 spans 12 amino acids, including both terminal residues. Germline V CDR1 and CDR2: MNHNY, SVGAGI (reference sequence). The CDR3 sequence is CASRLRNYGYTV.

The gene calls are TRBV29-1 and TRBJ1-1, with D perhaps TRBD1 (5 bases). Trimming removed 6 bases from V and 3 bases from J, with 20 bases in between. This CDR3 has 15 residues. The germline V gene has CDR1 SQVTM and CDR2 ANQGSEA. This chain's CDR3 is CSVRQEGTGDTEAFF. The CDR3 bases are TGCAGCGTCCGACAAGAAGGGACGGGAGACACTGAAGCTTTCTTT.

The table lists this clonotype with a few counts. The genes are TRBV11-3 and TRBJ2-7, with D tentatively TRBD1 (6 bases). The CDR3 consists of 15 residues. Germline V lookup: CDR1 SGHNT, CDR2 YENEEA. V lost 5 bases to trimming and J lost 2 bases, with 16 bases between them. The CDR3 nucleotides read TGTGCCAGCAGCCGAGCAGGGGTGAAGACCTACGAGCAGTACTTC. This translates into CASSRAGVKTYEQYF.

A few counts support this clonotype. The J gene is TRBJ1-6, the V gene TRBV25-1, with unresolved D. With 5 bases removed from V and 5 bases from J, the gap between germline ends came to 13 bases. The CDR3 contains 15 residues. Germline values: CDR1 MGHDK, CDR2 SYGVNS. The CDR3 bases are TGTGCCAGCAGTTACACCGGACGGGATAATTCACCCCTCCACTTT. Protein: CASSYTGRDNSPLHF.

This clonotype was seen only a few times. This chain connects TRBV12-5 to TRBJ2-7; no clear D. The ends were cut back, 5 bases at V and 0 bases at J, with 17 bases in the middle. Germline CDR1 and CDR2: LGHNT and FRNRAP. CDR3 length equals 16 residues. This CDR3 reads CASGNWARHNSYEQYF. Here the CDR3 DNA reads TGTGCTAGTGGTAACTGGGCCCGGCACAACTCCTACGAGCAGTACTTC.

There are a few counts of this clonotype. The J gene is TRBJ1-1, the V gene TRBV2; D is undetermined. Germline V gene sequence: CDR1 SNHLY, CDR2 FYNNEI. The CDR3 contains 15 residues. The V and J ends lost 4 bases and 3 bases respectively, with 15 bases between them. CDR3 nucleotides: TGTGCCAGCAGTGGCCCTCGCCACGGGGACACTGAAGCTTTCTTT. Amino acid sequence: CASSGPRHGDTEAFF.

This clonotype was found once. J is TRBJ1-2 and V is TRBV30; 9 positions match TRBD1. The CDR3 spans 14 residues. CDR1 is GTSNPN, CDR2 SVGIG, per germline (reference sequence). V dropped 5 bases and J dropped 2; count of bases not matched to a gene: 6. The CDR3 region is CAWVRTGENYGYTF. CDR3 coding DNA: TGTGCCTGGGTTAGGACAGGGGAGAACTATGGCTACACCTTC.

This clonotype was seen many times. The V call is TRBV29-1, the J call TRBJ2-7, with a weak D call TRBD2 (6 bases). Per germline, CDR1 SQVTM and CDR2 ANQGSEA. Trimming removed 6 bases from V and 1 base from J, with 19 bases in between. The CDR3 has 15 amino acids. CDR3: CSVTSTWRGSYEQYF. The CDR3 DNA is TGCAGCGTCACATCTACATGGAGGGGTTCCTACGAGCAGTACTTC.

This clonotype was observed a few times. The rearrangement joins TRBV6-6 to TRBJ2-7, with 13 bases matching TRBD2. Germline CDR1 is MNHNY and CDR2 is SVGAGI (reference sequence). After removal of 5 bases from V and 4 bases from J, the junction contained 5 bases not matched to a gene. CDR3 length: 15 amino acids. CDR3 sequence (DNA): TGTGCCAGCAGTGAACTAGCGGGAGGGCCTTACGAGCAGTACTTC. It codes for CASSELAGGPYEQYF.

This clonotype was detected once. This chain connects TRBV10-3 to TRBJ2-2; TRBD1 might be the D (5 bases). The V and J ends lost 10 bases and 4 bases respectively, with 22 bases between them. Germline V CDR1 and CDR2: ENHRY, SYGVKD. There are 16 residues in the CDR3. Here the CDR3 reads CASSPRAQGSTGELFF. For the CDR3, the DNA is TGTGCCAGCTCACCACGTGCCCAGGGAAGCACCGGGGAGCTGTTTTTT.

In this sample, this clonotype turned up a few times. A single base separates this from a much larger clone, so it may be a read error. V gene TRBV24-1 combines with J gene TRBJ2-7; D might be TRBD2 (5 bases). The CDR3 length is 13 residues. Germline V gene data show CDR1 as KGHDR and CDR2 as SFDVKD. CDR3 coding DNA: TGTGCCACCACGGGATCGTTTTCCTACGAGCGGTACTTC. Translating gives CATTGSFSYERYF.

Details on this clonotype: This CDR3 is missing its conserved last phenylalanine or tryptophan, likely due to a read error. The DNA is left out, because the CDR3 cannot be placed on it with certainty; the CDR3 is given as TCRdb lists it. The chain's CDR3 is CASSGGQD. The chain employs TRBV7-6 and TRBJ1-3; the table's D call TRBD1 went unverified against the DNA. Germline V CDR1 and CDR2: SGHVS, FNYEAQ. Inclusive of both ends, the CDR3 amounts to 8 amino acids.

This sequence joins TRBV15 and TRBJ2-7; perhaps TRBD2 as D (6 bases). V dropped 0 bases and J dropped 6 bases, with 9 bases sitting between them. Germline V gives CDR1 LNHNV, CDR2 YYDKDF (reference sequence). The CDR3 consists of 13 residues. The DNA of the CDR3 is TGTGCCACCAGCAGAGATTGGGAGGCCGAGCAGTACTTC. It codes for CATSRDWEAEQYF.

The chain carries TRBV10-3 and TRBJ2-5; D is possibly TRBD1 or TRBD2 (6 bases each). V gave up 7 bases and J gave up 6 bases, with 12 bases separating them. The CDR3 has 12 amino acids. Germline-derived CDR1 and CDR2 are ENHRY and SYGVKD. The CDR3, as DNA: TGTGCCATCATGGGGGGCCGGAAGACCCAGTACTTC. Residues: CAIMGGRKTQYF.

At least ten counts were recorded for this clonotype. The chain links TRBV19 to TRBJ2-7; D possibly matches TRBD1 or TRBD2 (5 bases each). CDR1 and CDR2 from the germline V gene are LNHDA and SQIVND (reference sequence). The CDR3 consists of 16 residues. Trimming removed 5 bases from V and 5 bases from J, with 22 bases in between. DNA for the CDR3: TGTGCCAGTAGTCCCATTCCGGGACGGGGACCCGACGAGCAGTACTTC. It translates to CASSPIPGRGPDEQYF.

This clonotype has only a few counts. The chain combines TRBV5-1 with TRBJ1-4; the D is unclear. CDR1 and CDR2 from the germline V gene are SGHRS and YFSETQ. Deletions cut 3 bases from V and 0 bases from J, with 9 bases between. This CDR3 has 15 amino acids. Written as DNA, the CDR3 is TGCGCCAGCAGCTCCGGACCAGCAACTAATGAAAAACTGTTTTTT. The encoded protein is CASSSGPATNEKLFF.

The V call is TRBV2, the J call TRBJ1-1; 7 bases line up with TRBD1. From germline, CDR1 is SNHLY and CDR2 FYNNEI. V was clipped by 6 bases and J by 1 base; unmatched bases: 8. The CDR3 has 15 residues. The CDR3 loop is CASRARGQQNTEAFF. The CDR3 DNA follows: TGTGCCAGCAGAGCCAGGGGACAGCAGAACACTGAAGCTTTCTTT.

This clonotype was detected a few times. The V call is TRBV4-1, the J call TRBJ1-2; no clear D gene. The CDR3 extends over 16 amino acids. The germline V gene encodes CDR1 MGHRA and CDR2 YSYEKL. V shed 4 bases and J shed 6 bases, with 21 bases lying between them. CDR3 residues: CASSPLYAGSWDGYTF. CDR3 in DNA: TGCGCCAGCAGCCCTCTTTATGCTGGCAGCTGGGATGGCTACACCTTC.

The CDR3 bases are TGTGCCAGCAGTTTCCTGGACAGGGGCGAAACTGAAGCTTTCTTT. Translating gives CASSFLDRGETEAFF. The V call is TRBV27, the J call TRBJ1-1, with 9 bases matching TRBD1. Germline CDR1 and CDR2: MNHEY and SMNVEV (reference sequence). The CDR3 sequence is 15 residues long. With V trimmed by 3 bases and J by 5 bases, 7 bases remained unmatched.

The chain is built from TRBV10-3 and TRBJ2-7; TRBD1 aligns across 10 bases. There are 15 residues in the CDR3. CDR1 ENHRY and CDR2 SYGVKD come from the germline V gene. V was clipped by 4 bases and J by 3 bases; unmatched bases: 6. The CDR3 spells CAISGSGTGDYEQYF. Here the CDR3 DNA reads TGTGCCATCAGTGGATCCGGGACAGGGGACTACGAGCAGTACTTC.

This clonotype was recorded many times. The chain couples TRBV2 to TRBJ1-5; no firm D call. Germline CDR1 is SNHLY and CDR2 is FYNNEI. The CDR3 sequence is 13 residues long. Trimming took 6 bases from V and 0 from J, leaving 6 bases between them. The CDR3 coding sequence is TGTGCCAGCAGATCCAATAGCAATCAGCCCCAGCATTTT. Residues: CASRSNSNQPQHF.

This clonotype turned up a few times. Compared with germline, one end of the junction differs, possibly owing to a read error. The rearrangement links TRBV5-1 to TRBJ1-4; perhaps TRBD1 as D (5 bases). Germline V gene lookup returns CDR1 SGHRS and CDR2 YFSETQ. CDR3 length equals 15 residues. The CDR3 is CASSGTDATNEKLFF. The CDR3 DNA follows: TGTGCCAGCAGCGGGACGGACGCAACTAATGAAAAACTGTTTTTT.

This clonotype was seen ten or more times. Here the CDR3 DNA reads TGTGCCAGCAGCTTTGGGACAAAAGAGACCCAGTACTTC. It specifies CASSFGTKETQYF. V gene TRBV7-9 combines with J gene TRBJ2-5; D possibly corresponds to TRBD1 (6 bases). CDR1 and CDR2 (germline): SEHNR, FQNEAQ (reference sequence). CDR3 length equals 13 residues. The V end lost 3 bases, the J end lost 3 bases, and 8 bases lay between the germline ends.